Listed below are T cell receptor beta chains from one sample, sequenced in a study of blood T cells in healthy people across ages. TCRdb re-called the 5' RACE reads with MiXCR, one entry per CDR3 protein. The sample carries about 640,000 distinct CDR3 sequences, approximately 40% recorded once. Sequenced input: blood. These receptors all come from an elderly man in good health. Both conserved end residues are part of each CDR3. A D gene is named only where the DNA matches it firmly. The size field is filled for only some rows; it gives once, few, many or a size class.

clone_size	v_call	cdr3_length	d_call	j_call	cdr3_aa	cdr3_nt
few	TRBV9	14	-	TRBJ2-7	CASSPDSNSYEQYF	TGTGCCAGCAGCCCGGACAGCAATTCCTACGAGCAGTACTTC
-	TRBV6-5	15	-	TRBJ2-5	CASSRGQTYQETQYF	TGTGCCAGCAGTCGTGGACAGACGTACCAAGAGACCCAGTACTTC
-	TRBV5-1	16	-	TRBJ1-3	CASSLVGGSSGNTIYF	TGCGCCAGCAGCTTGGTTGGCGGTAGCTCTGGAAACACCATATATTTT
-	TRBV12-3/TRBV12-4	14	-	TRBJ2-3	CASTIGGTGDTEYF	TGTGCCAGCACCATCGGAGGGACTGGGGATACGGAGTATTTT
few	TRBV7-2	16	-	TRBJ1-6	CASSLGGNSYNSPLHF	TGTGCCAGCAGCCTGGGCGGAAACTCCTATAATTCACCCCTCCACTTT
-	TRBV21-1	18	-	TRBJ2-1	CASSKPGLAGVFGSEQFF	TGTGCCAGCAGCAAACCGGGACTAGCGGGAGTATTTGGTAGTGAGCAGTTCTTC
-	TRBV10-3	14	TRBD2	TRBJ2-7	CAIRTGGPSNEQYF	TGTGCCATCAGGACGGGAGGGCCGTCCAATGAGCAGTACTTC
-	TRBV6-5	11	TRBD1	TRBJ2-2	CATDRAGELFF	TGTGCCACCGACAGGGCTGGGGAGCTGTTTTTT
-	TRBV20-1	16	-	TRBJ2-1	CSARDLPPNFYNEQFF	TGCAGTGCTAGAGATCTCCCCCCCAACTTTTACAATGAGCAGTTCTTC
-	TRBV27	14	-	TRBJ2-1	CASSFGGYSYEQFF	TGTGCCAGCAGTTTTGGCGGGTACTCCTACGAGCAGTTCTTC
few	TRBV10-1	15	-	TRBJ2-6	CASSDSSSGANVLTF	TGCGCCAGCAGTGATAGCAGCTCTGGGGCCAACGTCCTGACTTTC
-	TRBV30	14	TRBD1	TRBJ1-1	CAWSIGQGNTEAFF	TGTGCCTGGAGTATCGGACAGGGAAACACTGAAGCTTTCTTT
-	TRBV6-2/TRBV6-3	16	-	TRBJ2-1	CASSSGRASSYNEQFF	TGTGCCAGCAGTTCCGGCAGGGCGAGCTCCTACAATGAGCAGTTCTTC
-	TRBV20-1	13	TRBD2	TRBJ2-3	CSAGRGSTDTRYF	TGCAGTGCGGGGCGGGGGTCCACAGATACGCGGTATTTT
many	TRBV7-9	15	TRBD1	TRBJ1-1	CASSPGTGEWTEAFF	TGTGCCAGCAGCCCGGGGACAGGGGAGTGGACTGAAGCTTTCTTT
-	TRBV3-1	11	-	TRBJ1-2	CASSPGDGYTF	TGTGCCAGCAGTCCAGGGGATGGCTACACCTTC
many	TRBV6-2/TRBV6-3	12	-	TRBJ2-1	CASSPLGSEQFF	TGTGCCAGCAGTCCCCTTGGTAGCGAGCAGTTCTTC
-	TRBV6-2/TRBV6-3	15	-	TRBJ2-2	CASSYASVNTGELFF	TGTGCCAGCAGTTACGCGTCAGTTAACACCGGGGAGCTGTTTTTT
-	TRBV6-2/TRBV6-3	14	TRBD1	TRBJ2-3	CASTLGQAADTQYF	TGTGCCAGCACCTTAGGACAGGCGGCAGATACGCAGTATTTT
-	TRBV4-2	11	-	TRBJ2-4	CAGSQDRIQYF	TGTGCCGGCAGCCAAGATCGGATCCAGTACTTC
few	TRBV7-8	16	-	TRBJ1-2	CASSLPSRQGAYGYTF	TGTGCCAGCAGCTTACCCTCCCGGCAGGGAGCCTATGGCTACACCTTC
-	TRBV5-1	17	TRBD1	TRBJ2-3	CASSLGTGFAGTDTQYF	TGCGCCAGCAGCTTGGGGACAGGATTTGCTGGCACAGATACGCAGTATTTT
many	TRBV29-1	11	-	TRBJ1-2	CSVDEGVGYTF	TGCAGCGTCGACGAGGGGGTAGGCTACACCTTC
-	TRBV7-2	15	TRBD2	TRBJ2-5	CASSWPTSGQGTQYF	TGTGCCAGCAGCTGGCCGACTAGCGGACAAGGGACCCAGTACTTC
-	TRBV9	14	TRBD2	TRBJ2-1	CGRGLTSGRYEQFF	TGCGGGCGGGGGTTGACTAGCGGGAGATATGAGCAGTTCTTC
-	TRBV12-3/TRBV12-4	14	TRBD1	TRBJ2-3	CASSRTGETDTQYF	TGTGCCAGCAGTCGGACAGGGGAAACAGATACGCAGTATTTT
few	TRBV29-1	16	TRBD2	TRBJ2-3	CSAGTGLAGDTDTQYF	TGCAGCGCTGGAACCGGACTAGCGGGGGACACAGATACGCAGTATTTT
few	TRBV30	16	-	TRBJ2-1	CAWDHGGGGAYNEQFF	TGTGCCTGGGATCACGGCGGAGGGGGGGCCTACAATGAGCAGTTCTTC
-	TRBV7-2	13	-	TRBJ1-2	CASSLAHSDGYTF	TGTGCCAGCAGCTTAGCGCACAGTGATGGCTACACCTTC
-	TRBV4-2	13	-	TRBJ2-7	CASSTIAAYEQYF	TGTGCCAGTTCAACGATTGCGGCCTACGAGCAGTACTTC
-	TRBV7-2	15	-	TRBJ2-7	CASSFEGPPRNEQYF	TGTGCCAGCAGCTTCGAGGGACCGCCAAGGAACGAGCAGTACTTC
-	TRBV3-1	13	-	TRBJ1-5	CASSRSGNQPQHF	TGTGCCAGCAGCCGTAGCGGCAATCAGCCCCAGCATTTT
many	TRBV7-9	15	TRBD1	TRBJ2-7	CASSPGQGKSYEQYF	TGTGCCAGCAGTCCTGGACAGGGGAAAAGCTACGAGCAGTACTTC
few	TRBV6-5	15	-	TRBJ2-5	CASSHRGAKQETQYF	TGTGCCAGCAGCCACCGGGGGGCAAAACAAGAGACCCAGTACTTC
few	TRBV27	18	-	TRBJ2-1	CASSETGRGVFSYNEQFF	TGTGCCAGCAGCGAGACAGGGCGGGGTGTGTTTTCCTACAATGAGCAGTTCTTC
-	TRBV6-2/TRBV6-3	12	-	TRBJ2-7	CASNPWGHEQYF	TGTGCCAGCAATCCCTGGGGGCACGAGCAGTACTTC
few	TRBV4-1	18	TRBD2	TRBJ2-7	CASSRTTGTSGGSYEQYF	TGCGCCAGCAGCCGGACGACTGGGACTAGCGGGGGTTCCTACGAGCAGTACTTC
few	TRBV29-1	12	TRBD1	TRBJ1-2	CSVDRQGGGYTF	TGCAGCGTTGACAGACAGGGAGGTGGCTACACCTTC
-	TRBV6-5	14	-	TRBJ1-2	CASSPLSHNYGYTF	TGTGCCAGCAGTCCCCTCAGTCATAACTATGGCTACACCTTC
few	TRBV6-5	16	TRBD2	TRBJ2-2	CASSYRRGGNTGELFF	TGTGCCAGCAGTTACAGGCGGGGGGGTAACACCGGGGAGCTGTTTTTT
few	TRBV4-2	16	-	TRBJ2-4	CASSQVRGGAKNIQYF	TGTGCCAGCAGCCAAGTCCGGGGTGGAGCCAAAAACATTCAGTACTTC
few	TRBV6-2/TRBV6-3	17	-	TRBJ2-4	CASSHNRGIGAKNIQYF	TGTGCCAGCAGTCACAACCGGGGGATCGGAGCCAAAAACATTCAGTACTTC